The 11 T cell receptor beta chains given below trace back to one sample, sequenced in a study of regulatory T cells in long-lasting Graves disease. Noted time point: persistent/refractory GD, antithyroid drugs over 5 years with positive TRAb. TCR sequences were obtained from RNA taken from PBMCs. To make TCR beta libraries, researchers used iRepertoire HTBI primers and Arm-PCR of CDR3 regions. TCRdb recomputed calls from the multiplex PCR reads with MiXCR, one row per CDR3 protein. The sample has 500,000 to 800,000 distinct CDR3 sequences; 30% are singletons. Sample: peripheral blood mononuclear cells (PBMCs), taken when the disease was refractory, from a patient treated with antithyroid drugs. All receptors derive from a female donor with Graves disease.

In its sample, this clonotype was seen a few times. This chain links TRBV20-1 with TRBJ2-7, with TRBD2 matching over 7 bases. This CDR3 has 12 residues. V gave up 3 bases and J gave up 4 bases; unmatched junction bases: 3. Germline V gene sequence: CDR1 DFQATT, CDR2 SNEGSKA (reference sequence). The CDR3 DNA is TGCAGTGCTAGGTGGGAGGGGTACGAGCAGTACTTC. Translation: CSARWEGYEQYF.

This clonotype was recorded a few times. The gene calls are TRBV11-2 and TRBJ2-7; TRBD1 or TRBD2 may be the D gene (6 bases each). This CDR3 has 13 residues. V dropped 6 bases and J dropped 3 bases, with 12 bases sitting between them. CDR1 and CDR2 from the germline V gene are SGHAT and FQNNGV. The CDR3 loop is CASSRRGFYEQYF. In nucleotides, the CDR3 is TGTGCCAGCAGTAGGAGGGGGTTCTACGAGCAGTACTTC.

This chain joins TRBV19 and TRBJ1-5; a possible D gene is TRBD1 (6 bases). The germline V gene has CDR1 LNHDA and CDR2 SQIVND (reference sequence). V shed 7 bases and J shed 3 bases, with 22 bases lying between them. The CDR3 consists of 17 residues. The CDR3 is CASTPPRAGALNQPQHF. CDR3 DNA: TGTGCCAGTACTCCACCCCGGGCAGGGGCACTCAATCAGCCCCAGCATTTT.

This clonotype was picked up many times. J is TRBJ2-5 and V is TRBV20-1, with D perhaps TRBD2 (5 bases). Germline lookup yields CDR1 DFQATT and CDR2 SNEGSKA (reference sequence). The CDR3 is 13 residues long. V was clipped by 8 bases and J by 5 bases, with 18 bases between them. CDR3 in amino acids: CSTRRGIGETQYF. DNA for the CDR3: TGCAGTACCCGCCGAGGGATCGGGGAGACCCAGTACTTC.

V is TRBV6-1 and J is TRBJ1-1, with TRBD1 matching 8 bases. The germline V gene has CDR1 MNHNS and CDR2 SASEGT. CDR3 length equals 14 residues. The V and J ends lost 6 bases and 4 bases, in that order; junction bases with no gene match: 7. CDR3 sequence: CASSRRQGRTEAFF. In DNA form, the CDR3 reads TGTGCCAGCAGCCGCAGACAGGGGCGCACTGAAGCTTTCTTT.

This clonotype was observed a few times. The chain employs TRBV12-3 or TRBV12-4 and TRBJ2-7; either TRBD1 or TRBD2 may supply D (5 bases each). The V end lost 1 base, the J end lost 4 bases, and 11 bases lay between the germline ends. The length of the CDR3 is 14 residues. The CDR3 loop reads CASSLGGSRYEQYF. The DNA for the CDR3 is TGTGCCAGCAGTTTAGGGGGGAGTCGATACGAGCAGTACTTC.

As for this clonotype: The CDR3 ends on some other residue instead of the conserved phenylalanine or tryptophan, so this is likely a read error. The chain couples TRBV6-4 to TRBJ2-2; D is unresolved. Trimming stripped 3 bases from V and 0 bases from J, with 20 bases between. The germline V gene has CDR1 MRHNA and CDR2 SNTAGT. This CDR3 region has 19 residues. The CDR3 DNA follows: TGTGCCAGCAGTGATATTATTGGTGAGAGACCTGCGAACACCGGGGAGCTGTTTCTT. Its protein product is CASSDIIGERPANTGELFL.

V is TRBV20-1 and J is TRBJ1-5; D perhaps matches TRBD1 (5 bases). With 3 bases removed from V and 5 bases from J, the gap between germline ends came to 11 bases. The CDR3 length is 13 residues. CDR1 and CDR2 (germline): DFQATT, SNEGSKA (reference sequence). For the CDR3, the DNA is TGCAGTGCTAGCGTCGGGGGGGATCAGCCCCAGCATTTT. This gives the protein CSASVGGDQPQHF.

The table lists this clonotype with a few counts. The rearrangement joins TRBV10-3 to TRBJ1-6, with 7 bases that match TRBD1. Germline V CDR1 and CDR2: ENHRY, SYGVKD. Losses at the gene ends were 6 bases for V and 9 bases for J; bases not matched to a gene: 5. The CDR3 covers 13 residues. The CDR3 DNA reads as TGTGCCATCAGACCGGACAGGCCTTCACCCCTCCACTTT. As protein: CAIRPDRPSPLHF.

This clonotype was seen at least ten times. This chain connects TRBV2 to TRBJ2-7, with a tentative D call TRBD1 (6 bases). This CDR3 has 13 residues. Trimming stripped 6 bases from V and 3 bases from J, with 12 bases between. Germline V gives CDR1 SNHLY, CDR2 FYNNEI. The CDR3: CASRTTGIYEQYF. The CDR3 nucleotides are TGTGCCAGCAGGACGACAGGAATCTACGAGCAGTACTTC.

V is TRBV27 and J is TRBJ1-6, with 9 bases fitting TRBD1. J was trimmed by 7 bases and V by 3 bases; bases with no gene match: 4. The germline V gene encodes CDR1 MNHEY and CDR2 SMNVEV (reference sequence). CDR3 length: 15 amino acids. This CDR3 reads CASSFVDRGNSPLHF. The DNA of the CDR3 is TGTGCCAGCAGTTTCGTGGACAGGGGAAATTCACCCCTCCACTTT.